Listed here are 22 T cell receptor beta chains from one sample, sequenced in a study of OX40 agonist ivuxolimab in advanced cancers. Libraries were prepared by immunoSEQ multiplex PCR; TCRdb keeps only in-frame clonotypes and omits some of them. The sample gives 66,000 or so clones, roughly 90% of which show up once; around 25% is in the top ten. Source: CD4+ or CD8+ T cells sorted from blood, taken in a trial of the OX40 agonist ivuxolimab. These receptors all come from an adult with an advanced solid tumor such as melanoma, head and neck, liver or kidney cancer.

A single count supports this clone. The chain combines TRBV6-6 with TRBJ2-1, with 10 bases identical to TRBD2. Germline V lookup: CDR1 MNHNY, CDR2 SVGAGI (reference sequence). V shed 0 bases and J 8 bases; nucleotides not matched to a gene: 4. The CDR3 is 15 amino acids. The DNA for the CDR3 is TGTGCCAGCAGTTACTCGTGGCTAGCGGGAGATGAGCAGTTCTTC. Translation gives CASSYSWLAGDEQFF.

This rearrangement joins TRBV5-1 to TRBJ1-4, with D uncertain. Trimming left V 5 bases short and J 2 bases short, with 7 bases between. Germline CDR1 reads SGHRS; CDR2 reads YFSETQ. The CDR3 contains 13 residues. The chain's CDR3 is CASRKLTNEKLFF. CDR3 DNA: TGCGCCAGCAGGAAGCTGACTAATGAAAAACTGTTTTTT.

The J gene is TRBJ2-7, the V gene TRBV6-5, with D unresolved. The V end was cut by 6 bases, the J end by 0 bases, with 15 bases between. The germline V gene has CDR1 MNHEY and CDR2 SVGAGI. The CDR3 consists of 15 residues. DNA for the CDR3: TGTGCCAGCAGCCCCGGCGCCGCGAGCTCCTACGAGCAGTACTTC. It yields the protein CASSPGAASSYEQYF.

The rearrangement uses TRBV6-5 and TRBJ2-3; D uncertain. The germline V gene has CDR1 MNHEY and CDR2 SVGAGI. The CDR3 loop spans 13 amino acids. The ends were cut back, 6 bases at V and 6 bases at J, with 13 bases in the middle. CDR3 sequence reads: CASSVSYPDTQYF. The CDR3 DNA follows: TGTGCCAGCAGCGTCTCCTACCCGGATACGCAGTATTTT.

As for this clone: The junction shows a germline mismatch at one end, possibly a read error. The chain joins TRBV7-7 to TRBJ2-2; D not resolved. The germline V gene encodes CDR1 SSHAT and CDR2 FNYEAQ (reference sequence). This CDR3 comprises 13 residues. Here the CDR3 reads CASSLDQTGELFF. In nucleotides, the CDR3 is TGTGCTAGCAGCTTAGATCAAACCGGGGAGCTGTTTTTT.

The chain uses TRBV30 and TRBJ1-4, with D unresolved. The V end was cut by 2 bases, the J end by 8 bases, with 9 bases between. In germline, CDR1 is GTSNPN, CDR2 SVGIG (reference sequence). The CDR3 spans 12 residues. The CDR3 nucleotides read TGTGCCTGGAGTTCCGCGGAGGAAAAACTGTTTTTT. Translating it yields CAWSSAEEKLFF.

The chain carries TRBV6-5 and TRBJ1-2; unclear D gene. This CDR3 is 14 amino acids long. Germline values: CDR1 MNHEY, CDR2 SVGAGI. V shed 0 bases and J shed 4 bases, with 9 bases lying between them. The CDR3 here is CASSYSRTAYGYTF. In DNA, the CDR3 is TGTGCCAGCAGTTACTCGAGAACTGCCTATGGCTACACCTTC.

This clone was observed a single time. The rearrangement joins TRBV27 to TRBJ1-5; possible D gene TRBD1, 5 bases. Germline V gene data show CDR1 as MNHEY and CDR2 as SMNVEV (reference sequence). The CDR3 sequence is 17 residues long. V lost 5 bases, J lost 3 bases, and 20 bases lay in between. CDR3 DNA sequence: TGTGCCAGCAGTCCCTCAGGTGGCCCAGGGACCAATCAGCCCCAGCATTTT. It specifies CASSPSGGPGTNQPQHF.

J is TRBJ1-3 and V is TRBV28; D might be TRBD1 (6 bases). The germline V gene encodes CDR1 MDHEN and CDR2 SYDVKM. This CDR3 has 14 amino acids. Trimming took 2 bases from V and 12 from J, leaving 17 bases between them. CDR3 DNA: TGTGCCAGCAGTTTAATGGGGGCGGCGGAGGACATATATTTT. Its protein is CASSLMGAAEDIYF.

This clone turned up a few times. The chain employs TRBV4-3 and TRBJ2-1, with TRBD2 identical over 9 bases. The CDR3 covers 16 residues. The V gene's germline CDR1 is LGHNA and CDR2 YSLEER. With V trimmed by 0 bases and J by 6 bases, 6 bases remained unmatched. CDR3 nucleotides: TGCGCCAGCAGCCAAGAGCCGGCGGGGGGGAGCAATGAGCAGTTCTTC. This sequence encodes CASSQEPAGGSNEQFF.

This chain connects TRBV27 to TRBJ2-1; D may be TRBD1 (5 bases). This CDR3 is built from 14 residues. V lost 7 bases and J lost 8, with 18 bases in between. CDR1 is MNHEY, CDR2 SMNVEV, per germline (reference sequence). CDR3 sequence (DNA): TGTGCCAGCACCGTTGGGGCGAGCGCGGATGAGCAGTTCTTC. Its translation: CASTVGASADEQFF.

In nucleotides, the CDR3 is TGTGCCAGCAGCCAGAACAGGGTGTGGGACACTGAAGCTTTCTTT. Its protein is CASSQNRVWDTEAFF. The chain combines TRBV7-8 with TRBJ1-1; possibly TRBD1 for D (6 bases). CDR1 is SGHVS and CDR2 is FQNEAQ in the germline V gene. The CDR3 is 15 residues long. V lost 5 bases and J 3 bases, leaving 16 bases between the germline ends. Combining the CDR3 with reference TRBV7-8 and TRBJ1-1 gives the whole variable domain GAGVSQSPRYKVAKRGQDVALRCDPISGHVSLFWYQQALGQGPEFLTYFQNEAQLDKSGLPSDRFFAERPEGSVSTLKIQRTQQEDSAVYLCASSQNRVWDTEAFFGQGTRLTVV.

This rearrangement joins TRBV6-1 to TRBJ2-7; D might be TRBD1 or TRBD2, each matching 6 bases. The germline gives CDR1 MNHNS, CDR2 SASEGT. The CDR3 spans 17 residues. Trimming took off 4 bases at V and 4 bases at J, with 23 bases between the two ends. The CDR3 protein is CASSVPNGGHISYEQYV. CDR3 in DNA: TGTGCCAGCAGTGTTCCCAACGGGGGACATATTTCTTACGAGCAGTACGTC.

This CDR3 is CASGATGDNQPQHF. The DNA of the CDR3 is TGTGCCAGCGGAGCTACAGGAGACAATCAGCCCCAGCATTTT. V and J are TRBV6-5 and TRBJ1-5, with D perhaps matching TRBD1 (5 bases). The CDR3 extends over 14 amino acids. The germline V gene has CDR1 MNHEY and CDR2 SVGAGI. V was cut by 8 bases and J by 3 bases, with 14 bases left in between.

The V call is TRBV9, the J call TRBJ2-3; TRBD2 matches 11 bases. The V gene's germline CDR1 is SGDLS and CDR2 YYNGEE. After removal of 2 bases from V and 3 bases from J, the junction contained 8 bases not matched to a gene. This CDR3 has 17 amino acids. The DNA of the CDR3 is TGTGCCAGCAGCGTTTACGGGACTAGCGGACAAACAGATACGCAGTATTTT. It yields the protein CASSVYGTSGQTDTQYF.

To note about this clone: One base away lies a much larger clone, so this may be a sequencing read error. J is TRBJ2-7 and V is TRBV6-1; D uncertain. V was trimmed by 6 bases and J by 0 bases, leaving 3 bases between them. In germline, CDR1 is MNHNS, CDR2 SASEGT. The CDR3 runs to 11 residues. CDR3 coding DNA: TGTGCCAGCAGCGACTCCTACGAGCAGTACGTC. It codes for CASSDSYEQYV.

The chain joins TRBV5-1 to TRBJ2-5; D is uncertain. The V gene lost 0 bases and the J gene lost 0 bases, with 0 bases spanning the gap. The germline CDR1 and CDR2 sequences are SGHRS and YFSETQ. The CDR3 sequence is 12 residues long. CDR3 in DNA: TGCGCCAGCAGCTTGGACCAAGAGACCCAGTACTTC. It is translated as CASSLDQETQYF.

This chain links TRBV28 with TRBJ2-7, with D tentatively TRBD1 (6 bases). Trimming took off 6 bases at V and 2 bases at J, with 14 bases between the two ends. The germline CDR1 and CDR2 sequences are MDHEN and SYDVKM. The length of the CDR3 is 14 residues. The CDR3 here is CASRLDRKAYEQYF. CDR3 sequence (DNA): TGTGCCAGCAGGTTGGACAGAAAGGCCTACGAGCAGTACTTC.

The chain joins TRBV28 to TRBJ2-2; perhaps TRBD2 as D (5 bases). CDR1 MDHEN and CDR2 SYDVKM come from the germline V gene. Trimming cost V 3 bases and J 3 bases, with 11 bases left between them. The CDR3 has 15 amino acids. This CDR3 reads CASSFYGEYTGELFF. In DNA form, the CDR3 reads TGTGCCAGCAGTTTTTACGGGGAATACACCGGGGAGCTGTTTTTT.

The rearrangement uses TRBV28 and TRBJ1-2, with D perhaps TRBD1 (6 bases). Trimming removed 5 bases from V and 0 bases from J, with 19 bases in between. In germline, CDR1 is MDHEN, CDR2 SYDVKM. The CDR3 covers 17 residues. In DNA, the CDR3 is TGTGCCAGCAGTCTGGCCTCTGGCCAGGGGTCTAACTATGGCTACACCTTC. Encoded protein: CASSLASGQGSNYGYTF.

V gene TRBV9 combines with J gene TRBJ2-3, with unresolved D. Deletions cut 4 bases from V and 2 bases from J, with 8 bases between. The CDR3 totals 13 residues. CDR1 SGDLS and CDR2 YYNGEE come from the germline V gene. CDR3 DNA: TGTGCCAGCAGCCCGCCCCTCACAGATACGCAGTATTTT. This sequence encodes CASSPPLTDTQYF.

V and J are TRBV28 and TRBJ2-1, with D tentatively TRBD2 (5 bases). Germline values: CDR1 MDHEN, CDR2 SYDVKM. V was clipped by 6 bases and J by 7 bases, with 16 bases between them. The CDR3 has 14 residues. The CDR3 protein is CASRTERFNNEQFF. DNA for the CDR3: TGTGCCAGCAGGACGGAGCGGTTTAATAATGAGCAGTTCTTC.